The 17 T cell receptor beta chains in this list originate from one sample, sequenced in a study of T cell responses to AZD1222 COVID-19 vaccine. Sequenced by immunoSEQ multiplex PCR; TCRdb stores in-frame clones only, minus some. The table shows 200,000 or so clones, with roughly 92% occurring only once. Sequenced material: peripheral blood, taken on day 0 of AZD1222 vaccination. The receptors stem from an adult in good health.

The chain links TRBV12-3 or TRBV12-4 to TRBJ2-5; TRBD1 matches at 7 bases. CDR3 length: 11 amino acids. With V trimmed by 6 bases and J by 13 bases, 8 bases remained unmatched. CDR3 region: CASRIQGRLYF. CDR3 nucleotide sequence: TGTGCCAGCAGGATACAGGGGCGCCTGTACTTC.

The chain recombines TRBV9 with TRBJ1-2; D not certain. Trimming shortened V by 4 bases and J by 0 bases, and 16 bases separated the two germline ends. In germline, CDR1 is SGDLS, CDR2 YYNGEE. CDR3 length equals 16 residues. The CDR3 loop is CASSPAGLGSNYGYTF. CDR3 DNA: TGTGCCAGCAGCCCCGCGGGTTTGGGGTCTAACTATGGCTACACCTTC.

The rearrangement uses TRBV14 and TRBJ1-3; 10 positions match TRBD1. Germline trimming cut 4 bases from V and 7 bases from J; bases unmatched to any gene: 10. CDR3 length: 16 amino acids. CDR1 and CDR2 (germline): SGHDN, FVKESK. This CDR3 reads CASSPFFRDRGNTIYF. The CDR3 DNA sequence: TGTGCCAGCAGCCCCTTTTTCCGGGACAGGGGTAACACCATATATTTT.

This clone occurred once. V and J are TRBV6-5 and TRBJ1-5; D unresolved. Germline values: CDR1 MNHEY, CDR2 SVGAGI. Trimming cost V 8 bases and J 5 bases, with 13 bases left between them. This CDR3 region has 13 residues. CDR3 amino acids: CASASQPYQPQHF. CDR3 in DNA: TGTGCCAGCGCCTCACAACCTTATCAGCCCCAGCATTTT.

In this sample, this clone turned up once. The rearrangement links TRBV5-6 to TRBJ1-3, with TRBD1 matching over 7 bases. Looked up from germline, CDR1 is SGHDT and CDR2 is YYEEEE. Trimming removed 7 bases from V and 0 bases from J; junction bases left unmatched: 7. CDR3 length equals 15 residues. The CDR3 spells CASFRTGVSGNTIYF. In DNA form, the CDR3 reads TGTGCCAGCTTTCGGACAGGCGTCTCTGGAAACACCATATATTTT.

The chain has TRBV4-2 and TRBJ2-1; D not resolved. The CDR3 loop spans 16 amino acids. V dropped 4 bases and J dropped 6 bases, with 19 bases sitting between them. CDR1 is LGHNA and CDR2 is YNFKEQ in the germline V gene. The CDR3 reads CASSPAATTGGNEQFF. CDR3 in DNA: TGTGCCAGCAGCCCGGCGGCCACCACGGGCGGCAATGAGCAGTTCTTC.

The gene calls are TRBV6-2 or TRBV6-3 and TRBJ2-5; TRBD1 matches 8 bases. Germline CDR1 is MNHEY and CDR2 is SVGEGT. V gave up 3 bases and J gave up 8 bases; unmatched junction bases: 5. The CDR3 totals 13 residues. The CDR3 spells CASSYPGQGTQYF. CDR3 in DNA: TGTGCCAGCAGTTATCCCGGACAGGGAACCCAGTACTTC.

This clone showed up just once. The CDR3: CASSPTAGELFF. As DNA, the CDR3 is TGTGCCAGCAGCCCCACCGCCGGGGAGCTGTTTTTT. The chain couples TRBV6-6 to TRBJ2-2, with D unresolved. This CDR3 region has 12 residues. Germline V gives CDR1 MNHNY, CDR2 SVGAGI (reference sequence). Trimming shortened V by 6 bases and J by 6 bases, and 8 bases separated the two germline ends.

This chain links TRBV12-3 or TRBV12-4 with TRBJ1-6; a possible D gene is TRBD1 (5 bases). V lost 2 bases to trimming and J lost 10 bases, with 6 bases between them. This CDR3 contains 12 residues. For the CDR3, the DNA is TGTGCCAGCAGTTTAAGGGGCTCACCCCTCCACTTT. Its protein product is CASSLRGSPLHF.

The chain is built from TRBV15 and TRBJ1-4, with D tentatively TRBD1 (6 bases). Germline CDR1 is LNHNV and CDR2 is YYDKDF (reference sequence). Trimming took off 5 bases at V and 11 bases at J, with 18 bases between the two ends. The CDR3 is 14 amino acids. CDR3 residues: CATSVRDTMRKLFF. The CDR3 DNA follows: TGTGCCACCAGCGTCCGGGACACCATGCGGAAACTGTTTTTT.

This clone is a singleton in its sample. The chain employs TRBV29-1 and TRBJ1-2; D gene unclear. CDR1 and CDR2 from the germline V gene are SQVTM and ANQGSEA. The CDR3 has 12 residues. Deletions cut 2 bases from V and 4 bases from J, with 8 bases between. For the CDR3, the DNA is TGCAGCGTTGAACAACCGATCTATGGCTACACCTTC. It translates to CSVEQPIYGYTF. The variable domain in full, with the rest retrieved from reference TRBV29-1 and TRBJ1-2, is SAVISQKPSRDICQRGTSLTIQCQVDSQVTMMFWYRQQPGQSLTLIATANQGSEATYESGFVIDKFPISRPNLTFSTLTVSNMSPEDSSIYLCSVEQPIYGYTFGSGTRLTVV.

This chain uses TRBV2 with TRBJ2-1; 10 nucleotides match TRBD2. Germline V lookup: CDR1 SNHLY, CDR2 FYNNEI. The V gene end was trimmed by 10 bases and the J gene end by 0 bases; junction bases not matched to a gene: 12. The CDR3 has 17 residues. DNA for the CDR3: TGTGCCACCGGGAGGCCTAGCGGGAGCCTCTCCTACAATGAGCAGTTCTTC. Translated: CATGRPSGSLSYNEQFF.

The rearrangement links TRBV6-2 or TRBV6-3 to TRBJ2-2; D perhaps matches TRBD1 (6 bases). Germline CDR1 reads MNHEY; CDR2 reads SVGEGT. The CDR3 sequence is 14 residues long. With 4 bases removed from V and 4 bases from J, the gap between germline ends came to 10 bases. CDR3 loop: CASSWTAGTGELFF. In nucleotides, the CDR3 is TGTGCCAGCAGTTGGACAGCAGGCACCGGGGAGCTGTTTTTT.

The chain carries TRBV10-3 and TRBJ2-7, with 9 bases matching TRBD1. The CDR3 is 15 residues long. Germline V gene data show CDR1 as ENHRY and CDR2 as SYGVKD. V lost 5 bases and J lost 0; bases outside the gene matches: 5. The CDR3 DNA reads as TGTGCCATCAGTCGACAGGGGGATAGCTCCTACGAGCAGTACTTC. The encoded protein is CAISRQGDSSYEQYF.

The gene calls are TRBV5-4 and TRBJ2-7, with D possibly matching TRBD2 (6 bases). This CDR3 is built from 15 residues. Germline lookup yields CDR1 SGHNT and CDR2 YYREEE (reference sequence). Trimming stripped 0 bases from V and 6 bases from J, with 16 bases between. CDR3 region: CASSLAGLATGEQYF. CDR3 nucleotide sequence: TGTGCCAGCAGCTTGGCCGGGCTAGCGACCGGCGAGCAGTACTTC. Full variable domain (outside the CDR3, taken from reference TRBV5-4 and TRBJ2-7): ETGVTQSPTHLIKTRGQQVTLRCSSQSGHNTVSWYQQALGQGPQFIFQYYREEENGRGNFPPRFSGLQFPNYSSELNVNALELDDSALYLCASSLAGLATGEQYFGPGTRLTVT.

This chain uses TRBV28 with TRBJ2-7; D is undetermined. The CDR3 loop spans 14 amino acids. Germline CDR1 and CDR2: MDHEN and SYDVKM. V lost 2 bases and J lost 6, with 14 bases in between. The chain's CDR3 is CASSLPTASAEQYV. Here the CDR3 DNA reads TGTGCCAGCAGTTTACCGACCGCGTCGGCCGAGCAGTACGTC.

This chain joins TRBV5-1 and TRBJ1-2, with 8 bases aligning to TRBD1. Germline V lookup: CDR1 SGHRS, CDR2 YFSETQ. CDR3 length equals 15 residues. V lost 4 bases to trimming and J lost 3 bases; unmatched junction nucleotides: 8. The CDR3 reads CASSLRPGQDYGYTF. Here the CDR3 DNA reads TGCGCCAGCAGCCTTCGACCGGGACAGGACTATGGCTACACCTTC.